The T cell receptor (beta chain) described here comes from a study of PD-L1 blockade in urothelial cancer. Overall study: Males with urothelial cancer arising in the bladder constituted most of the roughly 30 patients. The authors examined blood 3 weeks (second dose) and 6 weeks after treatment start. A median roughly 150,000 T cells were found in blood samples.

Study-wide results and caveats: Tumor-associated clones in the blood of durable-benefit patients grew more at 3 weeks.

Only in-frame clones appear in the TCRdb table, and some are missing; sequencing was by immunoSEQ multiplex PCR. The sample lists 130,000 or so clones; less than 85% were seen once. The sample's time point: pretreatment peripheral blood. After removal of 5 bases from V and 5 bases from J, the junction contained 5 bases not matched to a gene. Germline CDR1 and CDR2: MNHEY and SMNVEV (reference sequence). CDR3 size: 14 residues. This clone was seen a single time. Antigen unknown. The rearrangement joins TRBV27 to TRBJ2-1, with TRBD2 identical over 8 bases. The source material was PBMCs, sampled around atezolizumab (anti-PD-L1) treatment. The receptor was isolated from a man aged 45-60 years with urothelial cancer. CDR3 sequence reads: CASSGGLGNNEQFF. CDR3 bases: TGTGCCAGCAGTGGGGGACTAGGCAACAATGAGCAGTTCTTC.